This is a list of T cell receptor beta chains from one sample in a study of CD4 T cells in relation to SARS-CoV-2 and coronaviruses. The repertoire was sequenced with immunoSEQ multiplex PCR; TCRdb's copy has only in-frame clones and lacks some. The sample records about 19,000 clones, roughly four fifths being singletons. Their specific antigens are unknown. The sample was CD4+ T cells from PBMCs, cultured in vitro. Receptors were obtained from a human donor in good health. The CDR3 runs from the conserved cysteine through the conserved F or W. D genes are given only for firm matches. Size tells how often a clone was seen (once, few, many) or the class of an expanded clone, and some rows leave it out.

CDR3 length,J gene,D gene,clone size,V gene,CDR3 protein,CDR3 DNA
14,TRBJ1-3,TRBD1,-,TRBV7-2,CASSLGTAGNTIYF,TGTGCCAGCAGCCTCGGGACAGCTGGAAACACCATATATTTT
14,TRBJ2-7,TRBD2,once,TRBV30,CAWSEGSGRYEQYF,TGTGCCTGGAGTGAAGGTAGCGGGAGGTACGAGCAGTACTTC
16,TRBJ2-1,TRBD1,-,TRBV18,CASSPPTGGAYNEQFF,TGTGCCAGCTCACCACCGACAGGGGGCGCTTACAATGAGCAGTTCTTC
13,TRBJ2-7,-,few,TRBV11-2,CASSRIRSREQYF,TGTGCCAGCAGCCGGATTAGGAGCCGCGAGCAGTACTTC
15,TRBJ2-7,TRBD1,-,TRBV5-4,CASRTTPGQGYEQYF,TGTGCCAGCAGGACTACCCCCGGACAGGGCTACGAGCAGTACTTC
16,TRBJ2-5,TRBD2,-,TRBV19,CASSTTGTSGQKTQYF,TGTGCCAGTTCTACTACGGGGACTAGCGGGCAGAAGACCCAGTACTTC
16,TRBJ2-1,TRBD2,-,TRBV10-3,CAIRASGGPWGNEQFF,TGTGCCATCAGGGCGAGCGGGGGGCCATGGGGGAATGAGCAGTTCTTC
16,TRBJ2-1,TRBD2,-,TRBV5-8,CASSLEVSGGVDEQFF,TGTGCCAGCAGCTTGGAGGTTAGCGGGGGGGTAGATGAGCAGTTCTTC
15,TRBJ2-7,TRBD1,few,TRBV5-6,CASSLEGQGLYEQYF,TGTGCCAGCAGCTTGGAGGGACAGGGGCTCTACGAGCAGTACTTC
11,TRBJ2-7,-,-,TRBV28,CASSFRTWQYF,TGTGCCAGCAGTTTTAGGACCTGGCAGTACTTC
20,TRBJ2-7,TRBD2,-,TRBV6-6,CASSTTEGGTSGSRVHEQYF,TGTGCCAGCAGCACAACTGAAGGAGGGACTAGCGGGAGTAGGGTTCACGAGCAGTACTTC
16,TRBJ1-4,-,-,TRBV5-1,CASSLGVPPTNEKLFF,TGCGCCAGCAGCTTGGGGGTCCCTCCAACTAATGAAAAACTGTTTTTT
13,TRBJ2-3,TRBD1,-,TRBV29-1,CSVAQGGTDTQYF,TGCAGCGTGGCTCAGGGGGGCACAGATACGCAGTATTTT
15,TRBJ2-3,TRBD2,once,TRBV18,CASSPSGLASDTQYF,TGTGCCAGCTCACCAAGCGGACTAGCATCAGATACGCAGTATTTT
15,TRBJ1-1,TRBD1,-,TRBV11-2,CASSPGQGTGTEAFF,TGTGCCAGCAGCCCTGGACAGGGGACGGGCACTGAAGCTTTCTTT
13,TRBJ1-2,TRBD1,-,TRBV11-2,CASSLDRGRGYTF,TGTGCCAGCAGCTTAGATAGGGGGCGAGGCTACACCTTC
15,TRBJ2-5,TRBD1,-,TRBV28,CASLNRGASQETQYF,TGTGCCAGCTTAAACAGGGGAGCGTCTCAAGAGACCCAGTACTTC
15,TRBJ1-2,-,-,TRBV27,CASSPRDGTNYGYTF,TGTGCCAGCAGTCCCCGGGACGGCACTAACTATGGCTACACCTTC
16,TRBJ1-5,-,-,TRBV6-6,CASRTGHSNSNQPQHF,TGTGCCAGCAGGACCGGGCATTCGAACAGCAATCAGCCCCAGCATTTT
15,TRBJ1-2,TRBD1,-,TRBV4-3,CASSQFLGQGSGYTF,TGCGCCAGCAGCCAATTCCTGGGACAGGGCTCTGGCTACACCTTC
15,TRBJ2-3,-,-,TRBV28,CASIRPRDGTDTQYF,TGTGCCAGCATCCGACCAAGGGATGGCACAGATACGCAGTATTTT
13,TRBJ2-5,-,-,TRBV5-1,CASSSGGGETQYF,TGCGCCAGCTCCTCGGGTGGAGGCGAGACCCAGTACTTC
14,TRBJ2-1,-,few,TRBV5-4,CASSPRGAGPRQFF,TGTGCCAGCAGCCCCCGGGGGGCAGGCCCGAGGCAGTTCTTC
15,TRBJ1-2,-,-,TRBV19,CASSQTQDGLRGYTF,TGTGCCAGTAGTCAAACCCAGGACGGCCTGAGAGGCTACACCTTC
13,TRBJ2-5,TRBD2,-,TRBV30,CAWSVLASGWGYF,TGTGCCTGGAGTGTACTGGCTAGCGGCTGGGGGTACTTC
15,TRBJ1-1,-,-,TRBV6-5,CASTPFHRDRPEAFF,TGTGCCAGCACCCCTTTCCACAGGGACCGGCCCGAAGCTTTCTTT
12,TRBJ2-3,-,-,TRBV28,CASNGATDTQYF,TGTGCCAGCAACGGGGCCACAGATACGCAGTATTTT
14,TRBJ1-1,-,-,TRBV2,CASKRGMSNTEAFF,TGTGCCAGCAAGAGGGGAATGTCAAACACTGAAGCTTTCTTT
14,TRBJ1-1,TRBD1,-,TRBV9,CASSPRTGITEAFF,TGTGCCAGCAGCCCGAGGACAGGGATCACTGAAGCTTTCTTT
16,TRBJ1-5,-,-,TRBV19,CASSIPGGGSNQPQHF,TGTGCCAGTAGTATTCCCGGGGGGGGTAGCAATCAGCCCCAGCATTTT
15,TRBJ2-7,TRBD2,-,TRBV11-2,CASSLSSGGPYEQYF,TGTGCCAGCAGCTTATCTAGCGGGGGACCCTACGAGCAGTACTTC
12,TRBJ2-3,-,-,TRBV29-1,CSVDASTDTQYF,TGCAGCGTTGATGCTAGCACAGATACGCAGTATTTT
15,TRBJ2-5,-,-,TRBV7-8,CASSPYKVLQETQYF,TGTGCCAGCAGCCCCTACAAGGTGCTGCAAGAGACCCAGTACTTC
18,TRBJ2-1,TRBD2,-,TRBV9,CASSADISGGLTYNEQFF,TGTGCCAGCAGCGCCGATATTAGCGGGGGGTTAACCTACAATGAGCAGTTCTTC
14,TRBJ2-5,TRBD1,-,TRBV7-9,CASTPRTGEETQYF,TGTGCCAGCACCCCCCGGACAGGGGAAGAGACCCAGTACTTC
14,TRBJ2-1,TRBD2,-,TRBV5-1,CASSLWGGGNEQFF,TGCGCCAGCAGCTTGTGGGGGGGAGGGAATGAGCAGTTCTTC
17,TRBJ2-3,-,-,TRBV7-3,CASSAATGAGGTDTQYF,TGTGCCAGCAGCGCCGCAACAGGGGCGGGGGGCACAGATACGCAGTATTTT
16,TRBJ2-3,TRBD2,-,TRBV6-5,CASSYVPGLGADTQYF,TGTGCCAGCAGTTACGTCCCGGGACTAGGGGCAGATACGCAGTATTTT
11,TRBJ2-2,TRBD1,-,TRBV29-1,CSAGTGERLFF,TGCAGCGCGGGGACAGGTGAACGGCTGTTTTTT
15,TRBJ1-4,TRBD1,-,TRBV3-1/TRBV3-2,CASSPPGQNNEKLFF,TGTGCCAGCAGCCCTCCGGGACAGAATAATGAAAAACTGTTTTTT
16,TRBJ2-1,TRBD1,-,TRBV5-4,CASSLMGQGFYNEQFF,TGTGCCAGCAGCTTGATGGGACAGGGGTTCTACAATGAGCAGTTCTTC
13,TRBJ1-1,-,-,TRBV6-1,CASSYSLGTEAFF,TGTGCCAGCAGTTATAGTTTAGGAACTGAAGCTTTCTTT
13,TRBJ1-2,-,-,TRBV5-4,CASSKEALYGYTF,TGTGCCAGCAGCAAGGAAGCTCTCTATGGCTACACCTTC
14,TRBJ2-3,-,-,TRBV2,CASIGKTSTDTQYF,TGTGCCAGCATTGGGAAAACTAGCACAGATACGCAGTATTTT